This T cell receptor (beta chain) was documented in a study of shared clonotypes between healthy human individuals (dated by TCRdb to the early 2020s). A note on the overall study: The cohort included three men and a couple of women between 18 and 49 years of age. Per donor, three plates each were used for CD4 naive and CD4 memory, two for CD8 naive, and one for CD8 memory. To estimate repertoire size and how much clonotype sharing occurs between individuals, the study deeply sequenced the blood TCR repertoires of five or six healthy adults. Different laboratories and diverse techniques were used to prepare libraries and sequence TCR repertoires, to increase sequencing depth and limit assay-specific biases. Leukapheresis yielded between about 0.9 and 8.9 billion PBMCs per donor.

The donors were healthy, HIV-negative adults with no recently reported acute infections or vaccinations. Only Caucasian adults living in Nashville, Tennessee, USA were represented among the donors. CD4+ T cells were enriched by magnetic negative selection, after which naive cells were positively selected on CD45RA and the negative fraction was taken as the memory subset. Blood was obtained by leukapheresis, after which PBMCs were separated by Ficoll-Histopaque density gradient centrifugation and cryopreserved in liquid nitrogen vapor phase. Purity and quantity of every magnetically sorted T cell population were checked by analytical flow cytometry. Genomic DNA was isolated from every sorted fraction and measured by UV absorbance on a Nanodrop 2000c. Using the deep immunoSEQ assay, TCR CDR3 regions were amplified from genomic DNA by multiplex PCR. Genomic DNA extracted from each cell subset was distributed evenly over all wells of several immunoSEQ 96-well plates, and each plate served as one replicate. For sorted subsets, roughly 0.2 ug genomic DNA, equal to 25,000 to 35,000 T cell genomes, was loaded into each replicate PCR. Purified libraries were quantified with a Qubit 3.0 fluorometer, sized on a Bioanalyzer 2100, and re-quantified with the KAPA Library Quantification kit. Every immunoSEQ 96-well plate was sequenced on a separate single-read 150-cycle Illumina NextSeq 550 flow cell. On the study's bioinformatics: Because only junctional sequences without quality scores were contained in the immunoSEQ output, filtering matching that applied to full-length reads could not be performed. To assign V/J genes and CDR3, sequences were annotated against IMGT germline references using PyIR, a Python wrapper for IgBLAST v1.9. Reads were removed for weak V/J assignments (E-value above 1e-6), missing CDR3, stop codons, out-of-frame junctions, or ambiguous translated residues. A V3J clonotype was defined by an identical inferred V gene, J gene, and CDR3 amino acid sequence. The percentage overlap between two repertoires was calculated by dividing the number of shared unique clonotypes by the size of the smaller repertoire. Three approaches were used to assess repertoire richness: RTK rarefaction, the Chao1 estimator, and Recon v2.1 estimates of unobserved clonotypes. For all TCRbeta clonotypes obtained by the gDNA method from a few donors, generation probabilities were computed with OLGA. The table comes from immuneACCESS by way of TCRdb, which keeps in-frame sequences with V and J called. Part of the clones is missing from these tables; in studies checked, under half for an unresolved V gene and the rest for unknown reasons. The D gene and trimming were derived from the DNA, and the V and J assignments and clone size from that table. The sample yields nearly 1,000,000 clones; about 80% were counted once. Clones ranked in the top ten supply over 1.3% of the sample.

Points on this clone: Its cognate antigen has yet to be identified. The input lacks base qualities; no much larger clone sits a single base away.

Points the paper makes about the study in general: Because the study included only a small number of donors, the genetic and exposure-history diversity represented was limited. Sampling was restricted to blood, and TCR repertoires in tissues likely differ from the TCR repertoires found in blood. Naive subsets generally had larger estimated clonotype richness than memory subsets did. Pairwise subsampling indicated that sequencing depth was expected to affect the degree of clonotype sharing among donors. Sharing across several donors was observed for about 5% of naive CD4, 3% to 3.5% of naive CD8, around 2.5% of memory CD4, and roughly 0.43% of memory CD8 clonotypes. Higher generation probabilities were observed for clonotypes shared by all four sorted-subset donors than for non-shared clonotypes. Incomplete sequencing was indicated by rarefaction of sorted-subset datasets, despite the large sequencing depth.

Trimming takes 1 base from V and 3 bases from J, and the germline ends sit 4 bases apart. Based on the germline V gene, the CDR1 and CDR2 sequences are SGDLS and YYNGEE. The CDR3 measures 12 amino acids from cysteine to phenylalanine. Only the CDR3 portion is preserved as DNA: 36 bases, with reading frame beginning at the first base. This receptor chain uses TRBV9 and TRBJ1-1; no D gene can be assigned with confidence. Source material: memory CD4+ T cells sorted from blood. According to the study, the label for this sample's cell subset or site signals: CD45RA-negative fraction. The source of this sequence is a man aged 18 to 35 in good health. The CDR3 reads as follows: CASSVSDTEAFF. The DNA sequence is given as TGTGCCAGCAGCGTATCGGACACTGAAGCTTTCTTT.